A selection of T cell receptor beta chains follows, all from one sample in a study of chemoradiotherapy in HPV16-positive cancers. TCRdb's copy holds only in-frame clones and misses some; the assay was immunoSEQ multiplex PCR. The repertoire holds some 8,600 clones, with 85% to 90% as singletons. Source: blood, taken from a patient who underwent chemoradiotherapy. The receptor set was obtained from a human donor with HPV-associated anogenital cancer. Both conserved end residues are part of each CDR3. The D gene is left open where the match is weak.

NA TRBJ2-1 TRBV28 CASSSPGLLSKFF
NA TRBJ1-1 TRBV5-1 CASSAGARAEAFF
TRBD2 TRBJ2-7 TRBV6-6 CASSLAGSSSYEQYF
NA TRBJ1-1 TRBV6-5 CASSYRAGETEAFF
NA TRBJ2-7 TRBV18 CASSPGAGIVEQYF
TRBD1 TRBJ1-1 TRBV11-1 CASSRHTGGGNTEAFF
NA TRBJ2-7 TRBV29-1 CSVAGEGTYEQYF
NA TRBJ1-5 TRBV30 CAWSRVGNQPQHF
TRBD2 TRBJ2-2 TRBV27 CASSLAAFNTGELFF
NA TRBJ2-3 TRBV6-1 CASRQSGRTDTQYF
TRBD1 TRBJ2-7 TRBV28 CASRDGQGAVGEQYF
TRBD2 TRBJ2-3 TRBV5-1 CASSSGTSATSTDTQYF
NA TRBJ2-3 TRBV5-4 CASSLVGKDTQYF
TRBD1 TRBJ1-2 TRBV14 CASSQEGGQNYGYTF
NA TRBJ2-7 TRBV28 CASTPMQRQGRYEQYF
NA TRBJ2-7 TRBV15 CATSKEVRTYEQYF
TRBD1 TRBJ1-6 TRBV5-1 CASSFGQADGSPLHF
NA TRBJ2-2 TRBV6-6 CASSYSDQTGELFF
NA TRBJ1-3 TRBV7-9 CASRQGTGNTIYF
TRBD1 TRBJ1-1 TRBV18 CASSPRDRGMDTEAFF
NA TRBJ2-1 TRBV13 CASSFPPGDPSYNEQFF
TRBD1 TRBJ1-2 TRBV27 CASSSVGQAIYGYTF
NA TRBJ2-7 TRBV2 CASKEQGKVYEQYF
TRBD1 TRBJ1-2 TRBV5-1 CASSPRDRGYHYTF
TRBD2 TRBJ2-3 TRBV5-1 CASSLAGGQADTQYF
TRBD2 TRBJ2-3 TRBV6-1 CASSEWLAGATDTQYF
NA TRBJ2-5 TRBV4-2 CASSQSPSETQYF
NA TRBJ2-1 TRBV6-5 CASTSGAYNEQFF
NA TRBJ2-5 TRBV20-1 CSARRGETQYF
TRBD1 TRBJ1-2 TRBV7-2 CASSSDRDNLYGYTF
TRBD1 TRBJ1-5 TRBV7-2 CASSLYGTDSNQPQHF
TRBD2 TRBJ2-1 TRBV5-1 CASSTGTSGSFYNEQFF
NA TRBJ2-3 TRBV10-1 CASMSPDTQYF
TRBD2 TRBJ2-3 TRBV18 CASSTSPGLAELKSTDTQYF
NA TRBJ1-4 TRBV15 CATSREAPGDSNEKLFF
NA TRBJ1-2 TRBV7-9 CASSLGTGYGYTF